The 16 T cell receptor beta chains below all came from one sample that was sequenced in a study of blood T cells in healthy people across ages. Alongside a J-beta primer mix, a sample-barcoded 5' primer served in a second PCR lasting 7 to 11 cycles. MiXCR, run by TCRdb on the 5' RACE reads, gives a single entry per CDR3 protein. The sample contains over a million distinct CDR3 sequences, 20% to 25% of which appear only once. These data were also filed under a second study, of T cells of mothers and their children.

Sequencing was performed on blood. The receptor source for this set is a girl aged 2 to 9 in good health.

This CDR3 is CSAHTGPTYEQYF. CDR3 bases: TGCAGTGCTCATACAGGGCCTACCTACGAGCAGTACTTC. The chain joins TRBV20-1 to TRBJ2-7, with D possibly TRBD1 on 6 matching bases. Trimming shortened V by 5 bases and J by 2 bases, and 13 bases separated the two germline ends. This CDR3 contains 13 residues. Germline-derived CDR1 and CDR2 are DFQATT and SNEGSKA (reference sequence).

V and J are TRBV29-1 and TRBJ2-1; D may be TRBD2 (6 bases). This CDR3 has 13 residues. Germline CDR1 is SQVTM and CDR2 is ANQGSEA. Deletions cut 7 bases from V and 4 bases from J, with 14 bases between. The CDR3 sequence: CSAGLTQYNEQFF. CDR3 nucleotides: TGCAGCGCCGGACTAACACAATACAATGAGCAGTTCTTC.

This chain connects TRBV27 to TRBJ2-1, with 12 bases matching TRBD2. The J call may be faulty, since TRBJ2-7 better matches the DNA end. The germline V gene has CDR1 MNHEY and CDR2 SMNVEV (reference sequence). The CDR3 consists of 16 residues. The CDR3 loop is CASSSSGGALVWEQYF. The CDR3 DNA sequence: TGTGCCAGCAGTTCTAGCGGGGGGGCCCTCGTGTGGGAGCAGTACTTC.

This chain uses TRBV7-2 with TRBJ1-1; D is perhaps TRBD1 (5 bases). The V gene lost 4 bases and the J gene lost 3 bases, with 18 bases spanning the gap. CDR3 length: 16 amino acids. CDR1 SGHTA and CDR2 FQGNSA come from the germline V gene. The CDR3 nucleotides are TGTGCCAGCAGCTCCTATGGCGGGGCATTGGACACTGAAGCTTTCTTT. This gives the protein CASSSYGGALDTEAFF.

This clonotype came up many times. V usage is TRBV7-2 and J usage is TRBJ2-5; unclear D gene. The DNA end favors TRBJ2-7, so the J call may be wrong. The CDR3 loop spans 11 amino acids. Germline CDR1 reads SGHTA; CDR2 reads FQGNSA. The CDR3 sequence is CASSIGGEQYF. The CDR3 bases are TGTGCCAGCAGCATAGGCGGCGAGCAGTACTTC.

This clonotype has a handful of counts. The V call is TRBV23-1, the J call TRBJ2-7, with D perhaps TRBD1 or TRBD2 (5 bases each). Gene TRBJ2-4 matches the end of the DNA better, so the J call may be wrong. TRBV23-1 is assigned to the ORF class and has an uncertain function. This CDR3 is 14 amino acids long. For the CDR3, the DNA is TGCGCCAGCAGTCAATCGAGGGGTAACAACATTCAGTACTTC. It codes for CASSQSRGNNIQYF.

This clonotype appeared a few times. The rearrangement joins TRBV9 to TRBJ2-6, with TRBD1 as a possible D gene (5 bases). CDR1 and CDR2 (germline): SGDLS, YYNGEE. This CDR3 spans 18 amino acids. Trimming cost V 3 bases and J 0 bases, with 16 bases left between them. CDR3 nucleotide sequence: TGTGCCAGCAGCGCCCCTTTCTTGACAGACTCTGGGGCCAACGTCCTGACTTTC. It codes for CASSAPFLTDSGANVLTF.

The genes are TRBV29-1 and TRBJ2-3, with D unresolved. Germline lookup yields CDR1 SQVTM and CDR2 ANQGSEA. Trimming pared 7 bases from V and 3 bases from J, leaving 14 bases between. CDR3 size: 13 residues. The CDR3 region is CSAVKGRTDTQYF. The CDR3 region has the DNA TGCAGCGCAGTGAAGGGTCGTACAGATACGCAGTATTTT.

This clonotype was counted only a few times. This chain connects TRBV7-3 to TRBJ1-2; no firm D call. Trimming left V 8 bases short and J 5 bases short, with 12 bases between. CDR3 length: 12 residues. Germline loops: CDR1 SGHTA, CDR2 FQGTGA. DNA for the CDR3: TGTGCCAGCCGACAATATTCTTATGGCTACACCTTC. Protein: CASRQYSYGYTF.

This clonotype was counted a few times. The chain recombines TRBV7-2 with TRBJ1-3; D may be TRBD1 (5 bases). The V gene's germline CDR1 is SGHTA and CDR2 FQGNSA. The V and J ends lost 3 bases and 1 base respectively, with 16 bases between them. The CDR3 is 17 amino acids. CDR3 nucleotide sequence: TGTGCCAGCAGCTTTGGTTTCGGGGGGTTGTCTGGAAACACCATATATTTT. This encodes CASSFGFGGLSGNTIYF. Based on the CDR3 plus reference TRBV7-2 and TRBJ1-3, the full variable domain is GAGVSQSPSNKVTEKGKDVELRCDPISGHTALYWYRQSLGQGLEFLIYFQGNSAPDKSGLPSDRFSAERTGGSVSTLTIQRTQQEDSAVYLCASSFGFGGLSGNTIYFGEGSWLTVV.

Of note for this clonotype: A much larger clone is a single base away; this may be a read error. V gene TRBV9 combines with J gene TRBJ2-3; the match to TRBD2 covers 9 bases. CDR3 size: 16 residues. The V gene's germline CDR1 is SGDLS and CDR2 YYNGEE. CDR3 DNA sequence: TGTGCCAGCAGCGATCCTAGCGGGGCGAACACAGGTACGCAGTATTTT. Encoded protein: CASSDPSGANTGTQYF.

The CDR3 reads CASSTQPGQGAFETQYF. The CDR3 nucleotides read TGTGCCAGTAGTACTCAACCGGGACAGGGGGCCTTTGAGACCCAGTACTTC. V is TRBV19 and J is TRBJ2-5; 12 nucleotides match TRBD1. After removal of 4 bases from V and 5 bases from J, the junction contained 11 bases not matched to a gene. CDR3 length: 17 amino acids. Per the germline V gene, CDR1 is LNHDA and CDR2 is SQIVND (reference sequence). Supplemented by reference TRBV19 and TRBJ2-5, the full variable domain reads DGGITQSPKYLFRKEGQNVTLSCEQNLNHDAMYWYRQDPGQGLRLIYYSQIVNDFQKGDIAEGYSVSREKKESFPLTVTSAQKNPTAFYLCASSTQPGQGAFETQYFGPGTRLLVL.

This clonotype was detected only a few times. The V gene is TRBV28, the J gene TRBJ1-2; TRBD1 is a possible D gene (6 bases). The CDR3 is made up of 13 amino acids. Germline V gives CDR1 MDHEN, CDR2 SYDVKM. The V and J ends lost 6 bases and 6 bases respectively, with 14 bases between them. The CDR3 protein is CASRPLGGDGYTF. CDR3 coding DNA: TGTGCCAGCAGACCTTTGGGGGGCGATGGCTACACCTTC.

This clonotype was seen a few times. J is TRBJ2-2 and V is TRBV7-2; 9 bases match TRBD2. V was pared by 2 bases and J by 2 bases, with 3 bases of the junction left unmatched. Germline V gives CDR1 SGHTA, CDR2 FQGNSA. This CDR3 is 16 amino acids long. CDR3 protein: CASSLNSGGNTGELFF. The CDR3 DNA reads TGTGCCAGCAGCTTAAATAGCGGGGGTAACACCGGGGAGCTGTTTTTT.

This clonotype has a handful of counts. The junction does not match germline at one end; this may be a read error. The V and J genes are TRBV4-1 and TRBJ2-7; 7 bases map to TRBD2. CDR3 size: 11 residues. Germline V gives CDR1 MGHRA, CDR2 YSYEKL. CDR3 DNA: TGCGCCAGCGGCCAAGCGGGGGAGCAGTACTTC. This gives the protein CASGQAGEQYF.

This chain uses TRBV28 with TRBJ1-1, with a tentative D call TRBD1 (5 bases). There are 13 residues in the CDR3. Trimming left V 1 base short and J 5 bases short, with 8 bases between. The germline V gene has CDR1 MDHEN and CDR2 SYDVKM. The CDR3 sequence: CASSLSGETEAFF. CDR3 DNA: TGTGCCAGCAGTTTATCGGGGGAAACTGAAGCTTTCTTT.